This T cell receptor (beta chain) was profiled in a study of cytomegalovirus exposure and HLA in healthy donors. Worth noting for this clone: Its target is not known.

Both 60 Vbeta primers and 13 Jbeta primers went into the PCR. Measured with immunoSEQ multiplex PCR; TCRdb has only the in-frame clones, and not every one. The table includes approximately 140,000 clones, around 80% detected once. Regarding the study as a whole: Productive rates of about 87% or about 30% were seen for most TCR beta V segments in an earlier analysis. It has been reported that TCR beta sequences accurately predicted the HLA-A and HLA-B alleles of most subjects.

The specimen sequenced was PBMCs. This TCR came from a man younger than 30 in good health and CMV-seropositive.

CDR3 region: CASSQVILLSEAFF. The CDR3 DNA is TGCGCCAGCAGCCAAGTAATCTTACTTTCTGAAGCTTTCTTT. The J gene is TRBJ1-1, the V gene TRBV4-1; D is unresolved. The CDR3 runs to 14 residues. Looked up from germline, CDR1 is MGHRA and CDR2 is YSYEKL. Trimming cost V 1 base and J 6 bases, with 12 bases left between them.